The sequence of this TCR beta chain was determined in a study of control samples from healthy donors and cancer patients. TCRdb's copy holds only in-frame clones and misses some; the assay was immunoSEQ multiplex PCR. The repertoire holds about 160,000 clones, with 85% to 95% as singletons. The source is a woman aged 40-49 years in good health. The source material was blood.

This CDR3 is CASSPPGRNYGYTF. CDR3 DNA sequence: TGTGCCAGTAGTCCTCCGGGACGGAACTATGGCTACACCTTC. The chain has TRBV19 and TRBJ1-2; a possible D gene is TRBD1 (5 bases). Germline assignment: CDR1 LNHDA and CDR2 SQIVND (reference sequence). Deletions cut 5 bases from V and 2 bases from J, with 12 bases between. The CDR3 is 14 amino acids. The full variable domain, rest sourced from reference TRBV19 and TRBJ1-2, is DGGITQSPKYLFRKEGQNVTLSCEQNLNHDAMYWYRQDPGQGLRLIYYSQIVNDFQKGDIAEGYSVSREKKESFPLTVTSAQKNPTAFYLCASSPPGRNYGYTFGSGTRLTVV.